A single sample gave rise to the 24 T cell receptor beta chains below, sequenced in a study of blood T cell repertoires in COVID-19. Measured with immunoSEQ multiplex PCR; TCRdb has only the in-frame clones, and not every one. The sample gives approximately 300,000 clones, 92% of which show up once; approximately 18% is in the top ten. The sequenced sample was PBMCs or T cells enriched from blood (not recorded which). The receptors here all came from a woman in her 30s who had recovered from COVID-19.

The CDR3 region has the DNA TGTGCCAGCAGCCCAGAGGCTTCTGCAGATACGCAGTATTTT. Its translation is CASSPEASADTQYF. The rearrangement uses TRBV11-1 and TRBJ2-3, with D unclear. CDR3 size: 14 residues. V was pared by 5 bases and J by 4 bases, with 13 bases between. CDR1 and CDR2 from the germline V gene are SGHAT and FQDESV (reference sequence).

CDR3 loop: CASSLYRASGNTIYF. The CDR3 bases are TGTGCCAGCAGCCTTTACAGGGCCTCTGGAAACACCATATATTTT. The V call is TRBV13, the J call TRBJ1-3; the D gene is possibly TRBD1 (6 bases). The germline V gene encodes CDR1 PRHDT and CDR2 FYEKMQ (reference sequence). V was trimmed by 5 bases and J by 0 bases, leaving 11 bases between them. CDR3 size: 15 residues. The full variable domain, rest sourced from reference TRBV13 and TRBJ1-3, is AAGVIQSPRHLIKEKRETATLKCYPIPRHDTVYWYQQGPGQDPQFLISFYEKMQSDKGSIPDRFSAQQFSDYHSELNMSSLELGDSALYFCASSLYRASGNTIYFGEGSWLTVV.

The chain employs TRBV29-1 and TRBJ1-2; D may be TRBD1 (5 bases). This CDR3 is built from 12 residues. Per germline, CDR1 SQVTM and CDR2 ANQGSEA. Trimming shortened V by 6 bases and J by 4 bases, and 12 bases separated the two germline ends. The CDR3 sequence: CSVSLGGYGYTF. CDR3 bases: TGCAGCGTATCTCTGGGGGGCTATGGCTACACCTTC.

This clone was counted once. V and J are TRBV5-4 and TRBJ2-2; unclear D gene. V lost 9 bases and J lost 1, with 13 bases in between. This CDR3 comprises 14 residues. CDR1 and CDR2 (germline): SGHNT, YYREEE (reference sequence). DNA for the CDR3: TGTGCCATCCTCCCCCCGGGGAACACCGGGGAGCTGTTTTTT. Residues: CAILPPGNTGELFF.

The gene calls are TRBV24-1 and TRBJ2-7; D unresolved. Trimming took off 7 bases at V and 3 bases at J, with 6 bases between the two ends. CDR3 size: 11 residues. In germline, CDR1 is KGHDR, CDR2 SFDVKD. CDR3 region: CATSVGYEQYF. As DNA, the CDR3 is TGTGCCACCAGCGTCGGCTACGAGCAGTACTTC.

The V gene is TRBV7-2, the J gene TRBJ2-5; 9 bases are shared with TRBD2. CDR1 is SGHTA, CDR2 FQGNSA, per germline. The J segment lost 4 bases and the V segment lost 5 bases, leaving 8 bases of the junction unmatched. The CDR3 has 15 residues. As DNA, the CDR3 is TGTGCCAGCAGCAGAATCGATAGCGGGAGAGAGACCCAGTACTTC. It yields the protein CASSRIDSGRETQYF.

The chain combines TRBV5-1 with TRBJ2-1; 14 bases are a match to TRBD2. The CDR3 runs to 15 residues. V trimming: 3 bases; J trimming: 7 bases; junction bases outside the gene matches: 3. Germline V CDR1 and CDR2: SGHRS, YFSETQ. CDR3 DNA sequence: TGCGCCAGCAGCTCGGGACTAGCGGGAGAAAATGAGCAGTTCTTC. Amino acids: CASSSGLAGENEQFF.

The chain links TRBV27 to TRBJ2-3; maybe TRBD1 (5 bases). Trimming left V 6 bases short and J 0 bases short, with 7 bases between. Germline-derived CDR1 and CDR2 are MNHEY and SMNVEV (reference sequence). The CDR3 spans 13 residues. The CDR3 DNA sequence: TGTGCCAGCAGGACAGCGAGCACAGATACGCAGTATTTT. Translating it yields CASRTASTDTQYF.

This sequence joins TRBV10-3 and TRBJ1-2; 7 nucleotides match TRBD1. This CDR3 spans 14 amino acids. The trim removed 3 bases at V and 4 bases at J, leaving 5 bases unmatched. The V gene's germline CDR1 is ENHRY and CDR2 SYGVKD. As DNA, the CDR3 is TGTGCCATCAGTGACCTACAGGGGTCCTATGGCTACACCTTC. This translates into CAISDLQGSYGYTF.

Only one count was recorded for this clone. V gene TRBV15 combines with J gene TRBJ2-1; D ambiguous. The germline V and J ends were trimmed by 3 bases and 4 bases, with 10 bases remaining between them. This CDR3 contains 14 residues. Per the germline V gene, CDR1 is LNHNV and CDR2 is YYDKDF (reference sequence). The CDR3, as DNA: TGTGCCACCAGCAGCCTGACTCAGTACAATGAGCAGTTCTTC. Translated, it gives CATSSLTQYNEQFF.

The chain employs TRBV18 and TRBJ2-7, with TRBD1 matching over 12 bases. This CDR3 is built from 16 residues. Germline CDR1 and CDR2: KGHSH and LQKENI. The junction had 10 bases not matched to a gene; V was cut back by 3 bases and J by 7 bases. The DNA for the CDR3 is TGTGCCAGCTCACCGGGCCTGGGGACAGGGGGCTATGAGCAGTACTTC. Protein: CASSPGLGTGGYEQYF. Full variable domain (rest looked up from reference TRBV18 and TRBJ2-7): NAGVMQNPRHLVRRRGQEARLRCSPMKGHSHVYWYRQLPEEGLKFMVYLQKENIIDESGMPKERFSAEFPKEGPSILRIQQVVRGDSAAYFCASSPGLGTGGYEQYFGPGTRLTVT.

The chain uses TRBV5-5 and TRBJ1-1, with 10 nucleotides matching TRBD1. Germline-derived CDR1 and CDR2 are SGHKS and YYEKEE (reference sequence). The V segment lost 4 bases and the J segment 5 bases; nucleotides outside the gene matches: 14. This CDR3 has 17 amino acids. In DNA form, the CDR3 reads TGTGCCAGCAGCCGCCGCGGACAGGGGGAGGTGGGGACTGAAGCTTTCTTT. Amino acids: CASSRRGQGEVGTEAFF.

The gene calls are TRBV7-3 and TRBJ2-5; D is perhaps TRBD2 (5 bases). V was cut by 5 bases and J by 5 bases, with 21 bases left in between. Germline assignment: CDR1 SGHTA and CDR2 FQGTGA. The CDR3 runs to 16 residues. The CDR3 DNA reads TGTGCCAGCAGCCCGGGGATGCGAGGAGGTGTCGAGACCCAGTACTTC. Its translation is CASSPGMRGGVETQYF.

The rearrangement joins TRBV7-9 to TRBJ1-1; D is ambiguous. Trimming took 3 bases from V and 1 from J, leaving 6 bases between them. From germline, CDR1 is SEHNR and CDR2 FQNEAQ (reference sequence). There are 13 residues in the CDR3. CDR3 nucleotide sequence: TGTGCCAGCAGCTTGGGCAGGAACACTGAAGCTTTCTTT. This gives the protein CASSLGRNTEAFF.

The rearrangement joins TRBV3-1 (or the pseudogene TRBV3-2) to TRBJ1-2; D is perhaps TRBD1 (5 bases). Per the germline V gene, CDR1 is LGHDT and CDR2 is YNNKEL (reference sequence). Trimming stripped 4 bases from V and 9 bases from J, with 9 bases between. This CDR3 region has 11 residues. CDR3 in amino acids: CASSRQISYTF. The CDR3 DNA follows: TGTGCCAGCAGCCGACAGATAAGCTACACCTTC.

This chain links TRBV9 with TRBJ2-2; no definite D call. Trimming took off 0 bases at V and 3 bases at J, with 6 bases between the two ends. This CDR3 spans 14 amino acids. Germline V CDR1 and CDR2: SGDLS, YYNGEE. The CDR3 region has the DNA TGTGCCAGCAGCGTAGGCCTAGACACCGGGGAGCTGTTTTTT. Amino acids: CASSVGLDTGELFF.

J is TRBJ1-1 and V is TRBV6-5; unclear D gene. The V end was cut by 0 bases, the J end by 1 base, with 6 bases between. The CDR3 has 14 amino acids. Per the germline V gene, CDR1 is MNHEY and CDR2 is SVGAGI. The CDR3 sequence is CASSYSSPNTEAFF. CDR3 nucleotides: TGTGCCAGCAGTTACTCGAGTCCGAACACTGAAGCTTTCTTT.

The chain combines TRBV5-1 with TRBJ1-1; 12 nucleotides line up with TRBD1. The V gene end was trimmed by 3 bases and the J gene end by 3 bases; junction bases not matched to a gene: 6. CDR1 and CDR2 from the germline V gene are SGHRS and YFSETQ. The CDR3 has 16 residues. The CDR3 here is CASSSGTGGLDTEAFF. As DNA, the CDR3 is TGCGCCAGCAGCTCCGGGACAGGGGGCTTGGACACTGAAGCTTTCTTT.

V usage is TRBV3-1 (or the pseudogene TRBV3-2) and J usage is TRBJ2-3, with D perhaps TRBD2 (7 bases). Trimming took 4 bases from V and 1 from J, leaving 12 bases between them. Germline CDR1 reads LGHDT; CDR2 reads YNNKEL (reference sequence). The CDR3 has 15 residues. For the CDR3, the DNA is TGTGCCAGCAGCCTGAGGGGGGGAGGCACAGATACGCAGTATTTT. Its translation is CASSLRGGGTDTQYF.

In its sample, this clone was seen a few times. J is TRBJ2-5 and V is TRBV6-5; tentative D call: TRBD1 (5 bases). V was pared by 6 bases and J by 5 bases, with 13 bases between. This CDR3 contains 13 residues. Germline values: CDR1 MNHEY, CDR2 SVGAGI. This CDR3 reads CASSPGQLETQYF. In DNA, the CDR3 is TGTGCCAGCAGCCCCGGACAATTGGAGACCCAGTACTTC.

The chain is built from TRBV21-1 and TRBJ2-7; no check of the table's D call, TRBD1, against the DNA was made. TRBV21-1 counts as a pseudogene. The CDR3 length is 14 residues. Written as DNA, the CDR3 is TGTGCCAGCCAGGGGGGCCAGGCGACCTACGAGCAGTACTTC. This translates into CASQGGQATYEQYF.

This chain joins TRBV19 and TRBJ1-1; weak D call: TRBD1 (5 bases). The CDR3 runs 12 residues. CDR1 and CDR2 from the germline V gene are LNHDA and SQIVND (reference sequence). The V gene lost 5 bases and the J gene lost 6 bases, with 10 bases spanning the gap. The CDR3, as DNA: TGTGCCAGTAGTCCACCAGGGCCTGAAGCTTTCTTT. This sequence encodes CASSPPGPEAFF.

The chain combines TRBV29-1 with TRBJ1-2; D perhaps matches TRBD1 (5 bases). The CDR3 totals 14 residues. Germline V lookup: CDR1 SQVTM, CDR2 ANQGSEA. With 3 bases removed from V and 4 bases from J, the gap between germline ends came to 15 bases. The CDR3 DNA sequence: TGCAGCGTTGACCCCCACACAGGAATCTATGGCTACACCTTC. This sequence encodes CSVDPHTGIYGYTF.

V usage is TRBV29-1 and J usage is TRBJ1-3; weak D call: TRBD1 (6 bases). This CDR3 has 14 residues. From germline, CDR1 is SQVTM and CDR2 ANQGSEA. Trimming stripped 7 bases from V and 0 bases from J, with 13 bases between. The CDR3 DNA reads TGCAGCGCTAGACAGGCGAGCTCTGGAAACACCATATATTTT. Translating it yields CSARQASSGNTIYF.